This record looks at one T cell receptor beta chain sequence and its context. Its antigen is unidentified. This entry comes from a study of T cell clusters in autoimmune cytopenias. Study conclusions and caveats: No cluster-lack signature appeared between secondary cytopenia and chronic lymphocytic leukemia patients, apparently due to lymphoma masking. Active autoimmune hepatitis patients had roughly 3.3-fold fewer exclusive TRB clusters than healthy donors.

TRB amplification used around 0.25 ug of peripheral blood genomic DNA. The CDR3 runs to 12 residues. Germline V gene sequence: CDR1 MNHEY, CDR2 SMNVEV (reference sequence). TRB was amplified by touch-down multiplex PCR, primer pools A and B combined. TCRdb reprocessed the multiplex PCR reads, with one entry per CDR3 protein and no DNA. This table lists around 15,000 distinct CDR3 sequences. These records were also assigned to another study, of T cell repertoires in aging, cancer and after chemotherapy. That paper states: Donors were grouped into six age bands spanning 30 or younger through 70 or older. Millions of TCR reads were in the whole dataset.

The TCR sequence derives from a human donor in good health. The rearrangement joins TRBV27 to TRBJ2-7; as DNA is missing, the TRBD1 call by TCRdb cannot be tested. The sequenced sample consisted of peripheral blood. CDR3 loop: CASSSRGGRQYF.